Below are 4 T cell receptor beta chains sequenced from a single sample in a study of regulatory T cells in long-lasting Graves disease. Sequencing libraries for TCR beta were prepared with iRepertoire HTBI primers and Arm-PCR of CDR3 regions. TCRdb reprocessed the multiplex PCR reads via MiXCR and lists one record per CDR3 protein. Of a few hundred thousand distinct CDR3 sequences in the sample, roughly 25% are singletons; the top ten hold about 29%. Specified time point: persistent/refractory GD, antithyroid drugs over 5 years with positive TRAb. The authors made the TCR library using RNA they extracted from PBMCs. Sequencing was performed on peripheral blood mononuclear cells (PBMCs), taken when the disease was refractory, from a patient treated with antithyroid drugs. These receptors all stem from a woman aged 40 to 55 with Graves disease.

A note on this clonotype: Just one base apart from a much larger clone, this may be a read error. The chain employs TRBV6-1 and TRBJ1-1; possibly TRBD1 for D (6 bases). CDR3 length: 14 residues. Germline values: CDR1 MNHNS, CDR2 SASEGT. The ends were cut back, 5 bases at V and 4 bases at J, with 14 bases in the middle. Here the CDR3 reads CASSHARGITEAFF. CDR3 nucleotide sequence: TGTGCCAGCAGTCACGCCAGGGGAATCACTGAAGCTTTCTTT.

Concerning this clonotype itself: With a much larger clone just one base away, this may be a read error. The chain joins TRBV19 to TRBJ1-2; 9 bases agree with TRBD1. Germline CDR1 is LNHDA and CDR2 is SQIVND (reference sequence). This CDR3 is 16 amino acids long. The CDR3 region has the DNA TGTGCCAGTACCCCGGTCTCGGACAGGGGACGGTATGGCCACACCTTC. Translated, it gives CASTPVSDRGRYGHTF.

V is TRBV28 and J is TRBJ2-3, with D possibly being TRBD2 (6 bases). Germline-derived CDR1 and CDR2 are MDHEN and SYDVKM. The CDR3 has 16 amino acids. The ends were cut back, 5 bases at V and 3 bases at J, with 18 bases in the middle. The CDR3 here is CASSPPLARRTDTQYF. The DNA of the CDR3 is TGTGCCAGCAGTCCCCCCCTAGCGCGACGGACAGATACGCAGTATTTT.

Here the CDR3 DNA reads TGTGCCAGCAGCTTAACTAGCGGAAACTCCTACAATGAGCAGTTCTTC. Protein: CASSLTSGNSYNEQFF. The chain uses TRBV11-2 and TRBJ2-1; 8 positions agree with TRBD2. Germline CDR1 SGHAT, CDR2 FQNNGV. After removal of 2 bases from V and 0 bases from J, the junction contained 3 bases not matched to a gene. This CDR3 contains 16 residues.